This TCR beta chain was recorded in a study of cytomegalovirus exposure and HLA in healthy donors. CDR3 length: 15 residues. Germline-derived CDR1 and CDR2 are SGDLS and YYNGEE. Trimming took 4 bases from V and 4 from J; bases not matched to a gene: 7. Researchers ran the PCR with 60 Vbeta and 13 Jbeta primers. The data were produced by immunoSEQ multiplex PCR, yet TCRdb's version contains in-frame clones alone and is incomplete. Of under 250,000 clones in the sample, roughly four fifths were seen once. Points on this clone: The target antigen is unknown.

Study-wide points: Among TCR beta chains, those listed as cytomegalovirus-associated numbered around 160.

Sequenced: PBMCs. The clonotype originates from a man aged 25-45 years in good health and CMV-seronegative. This chain links TRBV9 with TRBJ2-3; TRBD1 matches at 9 bases. The CDR3 loop is CASSPGTGLPDTQYF. CDR3 DNA: TGTGCCAGCAGCCCTGGGACAGGGCTCCCAGATACGCAGTATTTT.